These T cell receptor beta chains were read from a single sample in a study of CD8 T cells in ankylosing spondylitis. One entry per CDR3 protein results from TCRdb running MiXCR on the 5' RACE reads. The sample lists about 420,000 distinct CDR3 sequences; approximately 20% were seen once. Material: blood, either unsorted or a sorted T cell fraction (not recorded which). The receptors stem from a male donor with ankylosing spondylitis. Both conserved end residues are part of each CDR3. D genes are given only for firm matches. The size entry is marked missing in some rows and otherwise reads once, few, many or a size class.

v_gene: TRBV4-3; len: 17; j_gene: TRBJ2-2; abundance: many; d_gene: TRBD2; CDR3nt: TGCGCCAGCAGCCTCCGGAGTGTGCTAGCGGGCACCGGGGAGCTGTTTTTT; CDR3aa: CASSLRSVLAGTGELFF
v_gene: TRBV7-6; len: 16; j_gene: TRBJ2-1; abundance: few; d_gene: NA; CDR3nt: TGTGCCAGCAGCTTAGCAGCGACAAGCTCCTACAATGAGCAGTTCTTC; CDR3aa: CASSLAATSSYNEQFF
v_gene: TRBV20-1; len: 11; j_gene: TRBJ2-1; abundance: few; d_gene: NA; CDR3nt: TGCAGTGCTAGACTTCACCGAGAGCAGTTCTTC; CDR3aa: CSARLHREQFF
v_gene: TRBV7-3; len: 13; j_gene: TRBJ1-2; abundance: NA; d_gene: NA; CDR3nt: TGTGCCAGCAGCTTGACACAGGGAGCTGGCTACACCTTC; CDR3aa: CASSLTQGAGYTF
v_gene: TRBV5-1; len: 16; j_gene: TRBJ2-1; abundance: few; d_gene: NA; CDR3nt: TGCGCCAGCAGCTTGGGCGGAAGGGGCTCCTACAATGAGCAGTTCTTC; CDR3aa: CASSLGGRGSYNEQFF
v_gene: TRBV20-1; len: 15; j_gene: TRBJ2-1; abundance: many; d_gene: NA; CDR3nt: TGCAGTGCTAGAGGGGCTAATCTAGCTTACAATGAGCAGTTCTTC; CDR3aa: CSARGANLAYNEQFF
v_gene: TRBV9; len: 17; j_gene: TRBJ2-1; abundance: NA; d_gene: TRBD2; CDR3nt: TGTGCCAGCAGCGAAAAAACCGCTAGCGGGAGGTACTTGGAGCAGTTCTTC; CDR3aa: CASSEKTASGRYLEQFF
v_gene: TRBV7-9; len: 13; j_gene: TRBJ2-7; abundance: NA; d_gene: NA; CDR3nt: TGTGCCAGCAGCTTGGGGTTAGGAGGCGAGCAGTACTTC; CDR3aa: CASSLGLGGEQYF
v_gene: TRBV11-3; len: 14; j_gene: TRBJ2-5; abundance: NA; d_gene: NA; CDR3nt: TGTGCCAGCAGCTTATTCTCTAGCCCAGAGACCCAGTACTTC; CDR3aa: CASSLFSSPETQYF
v_gene: TRBV3-1; len: 15; j_gene: TRBJ2-5; abundance: NA; d_gene: TRBD2; CDR3nt: TGTGCCAGCAGCCAACTAGGAGCGGGAAAAGAGACCCAGTACTTC; CDR3aa: CASSQLGAGKETQYF
v_gene: TRBV6-1; len: 15; j_gene: TRBJ2-7; abundance: NA; d_gene: NA; CDR3nt: TGTGCCAGCAGTCGTACCGGGAACAGGCAATACGAGCAGTACTTC; CDR3aa: CASSRTGNRQYEQYF
v_gene: TRBV29-1; len: 11; j_gene: TRBJ2-2; abundance: many; d_gene: NA; CDR3nt: TGCAGCGTTGGAGGGACCGGGGAGCTGTTTTTT; CDR3aa: CSVGGTGELFF
v_gene: TRBV6-2/TRBV6-3; len: 13; j_gene: TRBJ2-7; abundance: NA; d_gene: NA; CDR3nt: TGTGCCAGCAGTTACGCGGAGACCTACGAGCAGTACTTC; CDR3aa: CASSYAETYEQYF
v_gene: TRBV5-4; len: 14; j_gene: TRBJ2-7; abundance: NA; d_gene: TRBD1; CDR3nt: TGTGCCAGCAGCTGGGACAGGGCCCCCTACGAGCAGTACTTC; CDR3aa: CASSWDRAPYEQYF
v_gene: TRBV3-1; len: 15; j_gene: TRBJ2-7; abundance: NA; d_gene: NA; CDR3nt: TGTGCCAGCAGCCAAGATCCCCACAGGGTGAACGAGCAGTACTTC; CDR3aa: CASSQDPHRVNEQYF
v_gene: TRBV7-2; len: 14; j_gene: TRBJ2-2; abundance: NA; d_gene: TRBD2; CDR3nt: TGTGCCAGCCTCGGGACTAGAATTACCGGGGAGCTGTTTTTT; CDR3aa: CASLGTRITGELFF
v_gene: TRBV7-9; len: 15; j_gene: TRBJ1-3; abundance: NA; d_gene: NA; CDR3nt: TGTGCCAGCAGCTCACTCAAGCACTCTGGAAACACCATATATTTT; CDR3aa: CASSSLKHSGNTIYF
v_gene: TRBV7-2; len: 15; j_gene: TRBJ2-3; abundance: NA; d_gene: NA; CDR3nt: TGTGCCAGCAGCTTAACAGCGACGAGCACAGATACGCAGTATTTT; CDR3aa: CASSLTATSTDTQYF
v_gene: TRBV3-1; len: 17; j_gene: TRBJ2-6; abundance: few; d_gene: TRBD1; CDR3nt: TGTGCCAGCAGCCGAGGGTCGGGACAGGTCTGGGCCAACGTCCTGACTTTC; CDR3aa: CASSRGSGQVWANVLTF
v_gene: TRBV19; len: 15; j_gene: TRBJ1-6; abundance: few; d_gene: TRBD1; CDR3nt: TGTGCCAGTGCATGGACAGGAGCCCATAATTCACCCCTCCACTTT; CDR3aa: CASAWTGAHNSPLHF
v_gene: TRBV28; len: 13; j_gene: TRBJ2-5; abundance: once; d_gene: NA; CDR3nt: TGTGCCAGCAGCACTCAAGGTCGGGAGACCCAGTACTTC; CDR3aa: CASSTQGRETQYF
v_gene: TRBV2; len: 16; j_gene: TRBJ2-2; abundance: NA; d_gene: TRBD2; CDR3nt: TGTGCCAGCGTGAGGACTAGCGGGACGAACACCGGGGAGCTGTTTTTT; CDR3aa: CASVRTSGTNTGELFF
v_gene: TRBV4-1; len: 16; j_gene: TRBJ2-7; abundance: NA; d_gene: NA; CDR3nt: TGCGCCAGCAGCCAAGGGGAGGACAGAAGGGATCGAGAGCAGTACTTC; CDR3aa: CASSQGEDRRDREQYF
v_gene: TRBV10-2; len: 14; j_gene: TRBJ2-1; abundance: many; d_gene: NA; CDR3nt: TGCGCCAGCAGGAGGGACGGCTCCTACAATGAGCAGTTCTTC; CDR3aa: CASRRDGSYNEQFF
v_gene: TRBV29-1; len: 14; j_gene: TRBJ1-1; abundance: NA; d_gene: TRBD1; CDR3nt: TGCAGCGCCTCCCAGGACAGGGGGCGAACTGAAGCTTTCTTT; CDR3aa: CSASQDRGRTEAFF
v_gene: TRBV7-6; len: 16; j_gene: TRBJ2-1; abundance: NA; d_gene: NA; CDR3nt: TGTGCCAGCAGCTTCCAACCCGGGAGCTCCTACAATGAGCAGTTCTTC; CDR3aa: CASSFQPGSSYNEQFF
v_gene: TRBV20-1; len: 12; j_gene: TRBJ2-1; abundance: few; d_gene: NA; CDR3nt: TGCAGTGCTATGGGACTCATCAATGAGCAGTTCTTC; CDR3aa: CSAMGLINEQFF
v_gene: TRBV25-1; len: 16; j_gene: TRBJ1-5; abundance: few; d_gene: NA; CDR3nt: TGTGCCAGCAGTGAATCGGGGGGAAGTTTCAATCAGCCCCAGCATTTT; CDR3aa: CASSESGGSFNQPQHF
v_gene: TRBV12-3/TRBV12-4; len: 12; j_gene: TRBJ1-3; abundance: many; d_gene: NA; CDR3nt: TGTGCCAGTACAGGTCCTGGAAACACCATATATTTT; CDR3aa: CASTGPGNTIYF
v_gene: TRBV20-1; len: 16; j_gene: TRBJ2-4; abundance: NA; d_gene: TRBD1; CDR3nt: TGCAGTGCTAGAGACTGGGACAGGGAAACCAAAAACATTCAGTACTTC; CDR3aa: CSARDWDRETKNIQYF
v_gene: TRBV5-1; len: 16; j_gene: TRBJ2-3; abundance: few; d_gene: NA; CDR3nt: TGCGCCAGCAGCTTGGCCCTGGGTGTGAAAACAGATACGCAGTATTTT; CDR3aa: CASSLALGVKTDTQYF
v_gene: TRBV6-5; len: 12; j_gene: TRBJ1-2; abundance: few; d_gene: NA; CDR3nt: TGTGCCAGCAGTGCCAGGGCGGGGGGCTACACCTTC; CDR3aa: CASSARAGGYTF
v_gene: TRBV5-1; len: 13; j_gene: TRBJ2-3; abundance: few; d_gene: NA; CDR3nt: TGCGCCAGCAGCAGTGTTAGCACAGATACGCAGTATTTT; CDR3aa: CASSSVSTDTQYF
v_gene: TRBV7-2; len: 15; j_gene: TRBJ2-4; abundance: many; d_gene: NA; CDR3nt: TGTGCCAGCAGCTTAGTAGGGGGAGCGGGAAACATTCAGTACTTC; CDR3aa: CASSLVGGAGNIQYF
v_gene: TRBV12-3/TRBV12-4; len: 12; j_gene: TRBJ1-3; abundance: NA; d_gene: TRBD1; CDR3nt: TGTGCCAGCAGTTACACCGGGACAGGGTTTTATTTT; CDR3aa: CASSYTGTGFYF
v_gene: TRBV29-1; len: 14; j_gene: TRBJ2-1; abundance: few; d_gene: NA; CDR3nt: TGCAGCGTTGCCACGGGAAGCTCCTACAATGAGCAGTTCTTC; CDR3aa: CSVATGSSYNEQFF
v_gene: TRBV7-8; len: 16; j_gene: TRBJ2-1; abundance: NA; d_gene: NA; CDR3nt: TGTGCCAGCTATGAGCGAGGAGTGTCCTCCTACAATGAGCAGTTCTTC; CDR3aa: CASYERGVSSYNEQFF
v_gene: TRBV19; len: 14; j_gene: TRBJ2-2; abundance: once; d_gene: NA; CDR3nt: TGTGCCAGTAGTATAAGCAGGGAGGTCGGGGAGCTGTTTTTT; CDR3aa: CASSISREVGELFF
v_gene: TRBV4-2; len: 17; j_gene: TRBJ2-3; abundance: NA; d_gene: TRBD2; CDR3nt: TGTGCCAGCAGCACCCGACTAGCGGGGTATATCACAGATACGCAGTATTTT; CDR3aa: CASSTRLAGYITDTQYF
v_gene: TRBV12-3/TRBV12-4; len: 14; j_gene: TRBJ2-7; abundance: few; d_gene: NA; CDR3nt: TGTGCCAGCAGTTTATTGGGACCAAGCTACGAGCAGTACTTC; CDR3aa: CASSLLGPSYEQYF
v_gene: TRBV20-1; len: 15; j_gene: TRBJ1-2; abundance: NA; d_gene: TRBD1; CDR3nt: TGCAGTGCTAGAGAGGGACAGGGGATCAGCTATGGCTACACCTTC; CDR3aa: CSAREGQGISYGYTF
v_gene: TRBV20-1; len: 11; j_gene: TRBJ2-5; abundance: NA; d_gene: NA; CDR3nt: TGCAGTGGAAAGGTCTGGGAGACCCAGTACTTC; CDR3aa: CSGKVWETQYF
v_gene: TRBV6-2/TRBV6-3; len: 15; j_gene: TRBJ2-7; abundance: NA; d_gene: NA; CDR3nt: TGTGCCAGCAGTTCTTTACAGGGAAGGTCCTACGAGCAGTACTTC; CDR3aa: CASSSLQGRSYEQYF
v_gene: TRBV2; len: 18; j_gene: TRBJ1-5; abundance: NA; d_gene: NA; CDR3nt: TGTGCCAGCAGAGACCCCCGGGACACCGTCACGGAGAATCAGCCCCAGCATTTT; CDR3aa: CASRDPRDTVTENQPQHF
v_gene: TRBV6-2/TRBV6-3; len: 15; j_gene: TRBJ2-7; abundance: once; d_gene: NA; CDR3nt: TGTGCCAGCAGCAAGCCCGGCAGGAAACACTACGAGCAGTACTTC; CDR3aa: CASSKPGRKHYEQYF